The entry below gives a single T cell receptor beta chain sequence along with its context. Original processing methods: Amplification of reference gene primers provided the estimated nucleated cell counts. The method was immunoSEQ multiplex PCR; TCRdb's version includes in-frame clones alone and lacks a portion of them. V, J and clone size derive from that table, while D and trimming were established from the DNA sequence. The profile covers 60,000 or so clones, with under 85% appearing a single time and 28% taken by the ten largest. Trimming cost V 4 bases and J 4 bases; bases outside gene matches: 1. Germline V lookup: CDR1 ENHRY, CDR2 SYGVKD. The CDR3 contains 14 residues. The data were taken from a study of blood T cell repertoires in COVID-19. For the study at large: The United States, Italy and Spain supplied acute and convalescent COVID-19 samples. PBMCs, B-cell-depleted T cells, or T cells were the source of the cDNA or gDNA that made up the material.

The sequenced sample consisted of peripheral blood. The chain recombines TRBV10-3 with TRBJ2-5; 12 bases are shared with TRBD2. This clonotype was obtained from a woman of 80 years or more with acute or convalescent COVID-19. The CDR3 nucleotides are TGTGCCATCAGTGGGGGACTAGCGGGAGAGACCCAGTACTTC. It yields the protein CAISGGLAGETQYF.